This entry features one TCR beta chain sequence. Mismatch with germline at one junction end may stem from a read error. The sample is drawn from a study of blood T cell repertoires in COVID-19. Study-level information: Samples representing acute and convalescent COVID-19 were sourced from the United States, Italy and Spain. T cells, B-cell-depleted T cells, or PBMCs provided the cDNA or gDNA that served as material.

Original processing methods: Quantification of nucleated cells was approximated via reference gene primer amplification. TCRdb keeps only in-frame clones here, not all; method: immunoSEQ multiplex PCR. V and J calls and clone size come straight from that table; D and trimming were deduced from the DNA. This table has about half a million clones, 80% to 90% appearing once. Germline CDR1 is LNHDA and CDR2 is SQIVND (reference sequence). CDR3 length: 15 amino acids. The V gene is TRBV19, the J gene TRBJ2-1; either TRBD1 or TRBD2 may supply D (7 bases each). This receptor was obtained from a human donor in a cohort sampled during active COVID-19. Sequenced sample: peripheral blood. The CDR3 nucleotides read TGTGCCAGTAGGATAGCGGGCGCACCAGGGGGTGAGCAGTTCTTC. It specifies CASRIAGAPGGEQFF.